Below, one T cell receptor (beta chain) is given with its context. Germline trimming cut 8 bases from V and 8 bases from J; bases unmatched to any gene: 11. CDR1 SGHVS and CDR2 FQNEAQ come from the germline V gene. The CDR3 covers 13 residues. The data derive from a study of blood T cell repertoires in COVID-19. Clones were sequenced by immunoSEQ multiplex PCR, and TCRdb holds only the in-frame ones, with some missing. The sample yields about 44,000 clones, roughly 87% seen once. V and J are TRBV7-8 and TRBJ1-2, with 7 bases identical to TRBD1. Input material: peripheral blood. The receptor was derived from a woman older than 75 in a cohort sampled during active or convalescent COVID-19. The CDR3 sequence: CASSLNRGEGYTF. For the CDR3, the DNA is TGTGCCAGCTCGCTAAACAGGGGTGAAGGCTACACCTTC.